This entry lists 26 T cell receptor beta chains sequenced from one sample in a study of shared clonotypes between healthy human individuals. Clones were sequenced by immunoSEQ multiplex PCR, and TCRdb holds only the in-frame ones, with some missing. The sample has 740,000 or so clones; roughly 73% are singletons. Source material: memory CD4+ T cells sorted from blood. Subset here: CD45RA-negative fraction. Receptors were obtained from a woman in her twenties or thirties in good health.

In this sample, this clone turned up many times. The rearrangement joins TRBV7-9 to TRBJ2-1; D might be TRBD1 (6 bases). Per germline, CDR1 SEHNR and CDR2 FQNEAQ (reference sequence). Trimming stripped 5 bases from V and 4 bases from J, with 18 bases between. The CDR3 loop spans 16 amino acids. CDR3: CASSDLSTGSYNEQFF. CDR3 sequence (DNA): TGTGCCAGCAGCGACCTTTCTACAGGGTCATACAATGAGCAGTTCTTC.

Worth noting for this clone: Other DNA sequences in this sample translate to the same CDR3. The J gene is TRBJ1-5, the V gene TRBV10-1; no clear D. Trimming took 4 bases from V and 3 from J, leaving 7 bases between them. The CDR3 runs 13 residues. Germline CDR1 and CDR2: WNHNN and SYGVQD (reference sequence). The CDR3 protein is CASSVGSNQPQHF. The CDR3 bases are TGCGCCAGCAGTGTGGGTTCCAATCAGCCCCAGCATTTT.

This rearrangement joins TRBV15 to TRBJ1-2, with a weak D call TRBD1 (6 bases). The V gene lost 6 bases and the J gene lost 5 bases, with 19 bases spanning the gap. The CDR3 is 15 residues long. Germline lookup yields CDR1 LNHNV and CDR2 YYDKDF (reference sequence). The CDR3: CATRAAGGGLYGYTF. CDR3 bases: TGTGCCACCAGGGCGGCGGGGGGCGGGTTATATGGCTACACCTTC.

CDR3 loop: CSSREPMNTEAFF. The CDR3 DNA is TGCAGCTCCCGGGAGCCTATGAACACTGAAGCTTTCTTT. This chain joins TRBV29-1 and TRBJ1-1; D is unresolved. CDR1 SQVTM and CDR2 ANQGSEA come from the germline V gene. V gave up 8 bases and J gave up 0 bases, with 13 bases separating them. The CDR3 runs 13 residues.

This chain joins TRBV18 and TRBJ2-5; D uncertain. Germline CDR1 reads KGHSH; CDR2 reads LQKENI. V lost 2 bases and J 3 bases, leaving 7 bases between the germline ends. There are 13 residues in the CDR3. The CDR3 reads CASSPGIEETQYF. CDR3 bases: TGTGCCAGCTCACCAGGCATTGAAGAGACCCAGTACTTC.

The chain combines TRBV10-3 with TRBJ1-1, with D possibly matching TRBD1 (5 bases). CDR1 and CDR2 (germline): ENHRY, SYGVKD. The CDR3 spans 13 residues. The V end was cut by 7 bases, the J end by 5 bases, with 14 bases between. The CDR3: CAIKKGEGTEAFF. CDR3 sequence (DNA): TGTGCCATCAAGAAGGGAGAGGGGACTGAAGCTTTCTTT.

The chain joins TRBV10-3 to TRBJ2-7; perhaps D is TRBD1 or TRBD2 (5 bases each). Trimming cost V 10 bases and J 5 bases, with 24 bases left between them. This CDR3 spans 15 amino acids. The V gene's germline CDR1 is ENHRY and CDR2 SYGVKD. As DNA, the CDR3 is TGTGCCAGCAGCCCTACAGGAGCCGAGGGTCACGAGCAGTACTTC. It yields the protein CASSPTGAEGHEQYF.

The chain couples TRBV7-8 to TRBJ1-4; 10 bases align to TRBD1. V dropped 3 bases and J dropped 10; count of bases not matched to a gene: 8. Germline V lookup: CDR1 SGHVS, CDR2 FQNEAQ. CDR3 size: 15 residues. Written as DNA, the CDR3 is TGTGCCAGCAGCTTGGATAGGACAGGGGGAGGAAAACTGTTTTTT. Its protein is CASSLDRTGGGKLFF.

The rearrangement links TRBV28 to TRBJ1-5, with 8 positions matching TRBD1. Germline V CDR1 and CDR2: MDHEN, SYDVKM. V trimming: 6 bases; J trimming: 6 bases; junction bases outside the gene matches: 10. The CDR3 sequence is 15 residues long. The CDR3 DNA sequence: TGTGCCAGCAGACCCCAATCAGGGGGCGGTCAGCCCCAGCATTTT. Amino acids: CASRPQSGGGQPQHF.

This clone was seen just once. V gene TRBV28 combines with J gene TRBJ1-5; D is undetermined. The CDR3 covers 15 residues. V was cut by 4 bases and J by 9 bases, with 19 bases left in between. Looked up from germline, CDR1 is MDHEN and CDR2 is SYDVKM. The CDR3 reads CASSSQYGNSGPQHF. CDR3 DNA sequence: TGTGCCAGCAGTTCTCAATACGGGAATAGTGGGCCCCAGCATTTT. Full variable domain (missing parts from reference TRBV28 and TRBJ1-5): DVKVTQSSRYLVKRTGEKVFLECVQDMDHENMFWYRQDPGLGLRLIYFSYDVKMKEKGDIPEGYSVSREKKERFSLILESASTNQTSMYLCASSSQYGNSGPQHFGDGTRLSIL.

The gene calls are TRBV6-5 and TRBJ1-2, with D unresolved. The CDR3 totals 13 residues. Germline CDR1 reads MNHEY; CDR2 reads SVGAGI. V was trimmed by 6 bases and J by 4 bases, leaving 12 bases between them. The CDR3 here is CASRADPTYGYTF. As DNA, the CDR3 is TGTGCCAGCAGAGCGGACCCGACCTATGGCTACACCTTC.

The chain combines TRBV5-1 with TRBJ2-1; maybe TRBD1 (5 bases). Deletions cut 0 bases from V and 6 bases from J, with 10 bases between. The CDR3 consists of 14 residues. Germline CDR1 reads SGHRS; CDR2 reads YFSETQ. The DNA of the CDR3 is TGCGCCAGCAGCTTGGCGTGGGGCCCCAATGAGCAGTTCTTC. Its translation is CASSLAWGPNEQFF.

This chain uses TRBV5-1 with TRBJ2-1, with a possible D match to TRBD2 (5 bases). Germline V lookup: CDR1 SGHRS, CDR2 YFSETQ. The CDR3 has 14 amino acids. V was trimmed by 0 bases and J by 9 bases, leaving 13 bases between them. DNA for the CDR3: TGCGCCAGCAGCTTGGACTCCGTACGGGGTGAGCAGTTCTTC. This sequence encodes CASSLDSVRGEQFF.

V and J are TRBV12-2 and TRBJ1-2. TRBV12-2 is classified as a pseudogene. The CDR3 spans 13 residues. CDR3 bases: TGTGCAAGTCGCATTCGGGGCCGTTGGGGCTACACCTTC. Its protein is CASRIRGRWGYTF.

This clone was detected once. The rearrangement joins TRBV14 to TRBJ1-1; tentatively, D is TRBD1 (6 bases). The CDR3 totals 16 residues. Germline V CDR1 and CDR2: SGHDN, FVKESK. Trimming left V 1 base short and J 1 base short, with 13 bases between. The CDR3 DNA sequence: TGTGCCAGCAGCCAAGCTTCAGGGGAGAGGAACACTGAAGCTTTCTTT. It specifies CASSQASGERNTEAFF.

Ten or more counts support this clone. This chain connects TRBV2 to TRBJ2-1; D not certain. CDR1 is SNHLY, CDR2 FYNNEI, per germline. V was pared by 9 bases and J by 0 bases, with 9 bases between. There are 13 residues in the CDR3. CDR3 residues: CARARSSYNEQFF. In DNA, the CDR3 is TGTGCCAGGGCTAGGAGCTCCTACAATGAGCAGTTCTTC.

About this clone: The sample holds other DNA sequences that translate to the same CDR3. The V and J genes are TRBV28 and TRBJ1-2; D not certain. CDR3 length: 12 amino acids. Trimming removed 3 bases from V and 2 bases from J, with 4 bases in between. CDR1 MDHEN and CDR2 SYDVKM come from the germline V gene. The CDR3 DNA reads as TGTGCCAGCAGTTTCCTGAACTATGGCTACACCTTC. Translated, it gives CASSFLNYGYTF.

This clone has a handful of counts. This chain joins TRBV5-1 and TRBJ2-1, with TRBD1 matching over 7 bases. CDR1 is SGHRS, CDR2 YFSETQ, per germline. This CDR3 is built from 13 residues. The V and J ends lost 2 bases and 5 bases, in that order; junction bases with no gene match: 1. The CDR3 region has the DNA TGCGCCAGCAGCTTCAGGGGGAACAATGAGCAGTTCTTC. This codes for CASSFRGNNEQFF.

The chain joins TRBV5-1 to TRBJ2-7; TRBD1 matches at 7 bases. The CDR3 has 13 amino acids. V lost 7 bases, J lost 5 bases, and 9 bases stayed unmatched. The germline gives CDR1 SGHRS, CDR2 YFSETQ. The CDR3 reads CASRQGSIDEQYF. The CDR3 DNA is TGCGCCAGCCGACAGGGCTCGATTGACGAGCAGTACTTC.

CDR3 residues: CASSVGLAVLSNEQFF. As DNA, the CDR3 is TGTGCCAGCAGCGTAGGCCTAGCGGTCCTGAGCAATGAGCAGTTCTTC. The genes are TRBV9 and TRBJ2-1; TRBD2 matches 7 bases. Germline trimming cut 0 bases from V and 6 bases from J; bases unmatched to any gene: 9. The CDR3 consists of 16 residues. Germline lookup yields CDR1 SGDLS and CDR2 YYNGEE.

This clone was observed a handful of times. CDR3 in DNA: TGTGCCAGCAGTTTAGCCCGCGGGGGGGGAGATACGCAGTATTTT. This gives the protein CASSLARGGGDTQYF. The genes are TRBV27 and TRBJ2-3; 9 bases fit TRBD2. The V segment lost 2 bases and the J segment 5 bases; nucleotides outside the gene matches: 5. CDR3 size: 15 residues. Germline CDR1 and CDR2: MNHEY and SMNVEV (reference sequence).

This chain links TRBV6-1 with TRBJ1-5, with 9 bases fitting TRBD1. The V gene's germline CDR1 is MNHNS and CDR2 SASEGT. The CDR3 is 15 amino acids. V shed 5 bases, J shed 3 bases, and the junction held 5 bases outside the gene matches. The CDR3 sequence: CASSPGQGNNQPQHF. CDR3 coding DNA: TGTGCCAGCAGTCCGGGACAGGGAAACAATCAGCCCCAGCATTTT.

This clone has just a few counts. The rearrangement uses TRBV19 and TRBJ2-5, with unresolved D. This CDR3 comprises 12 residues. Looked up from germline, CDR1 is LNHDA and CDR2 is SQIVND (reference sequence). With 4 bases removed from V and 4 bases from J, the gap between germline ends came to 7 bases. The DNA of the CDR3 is TGTGCCAGTAGTAATTGGGGAGAGACCCAGTACTTC. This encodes CASSNWGETQYF.

This CDR3 reads CASSFLTGVNTEAFF. The CDR3 coding sequence is TGTGCCAGCAGCTTTCTGACAGGAGTGAACACTGAAGCTTTCTTT. The chain uses TRBV7-9 and TRBJ1-1, with D possibly TRBD1 on 6 matching bases. The V end was cut by 3 bases, the J end by 0 bases, with 11 bases between. CDR3 length: 15 amino acids. Per the germline V gene, CDR1 is SEHNR and CDR2 is FQNEAQ (reference sequence).

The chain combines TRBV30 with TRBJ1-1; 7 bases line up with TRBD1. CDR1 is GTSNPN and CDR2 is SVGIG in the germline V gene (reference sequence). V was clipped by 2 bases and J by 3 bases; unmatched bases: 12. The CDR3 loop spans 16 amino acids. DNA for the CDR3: TGTGCCTGGAGTAGGTCGCAGGGGGTAAGGTACACTGAAGCTTTCTTT. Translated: CAWSRSQGVRYTEAFF. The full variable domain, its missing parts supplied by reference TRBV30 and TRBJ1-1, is SQTIHQWPATLVQPVGSPLSLECTVEGTSNPNLYWYRQAAGRGLQLLFYSVGIGQISSEVPQNLSASRPQDRQFILSSKKLLLSDSGFYLCAWSRSQGVRYTEAFFGQGTRLTVV.

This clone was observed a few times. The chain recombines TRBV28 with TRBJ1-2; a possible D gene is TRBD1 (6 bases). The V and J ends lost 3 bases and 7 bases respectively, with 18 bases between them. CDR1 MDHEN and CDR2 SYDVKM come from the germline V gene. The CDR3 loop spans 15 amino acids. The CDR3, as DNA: TGTGCCAGCAGTTTCCCGACCGGAACAGGGAGTGGCTACACCTTC. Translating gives CASSFPTGTGSGYTF.